Listed below are T cell receptor beta chains from one sample, sequenced in a study of shared clonotypes between healthy human individuals. TCRdb keeps only in-frame clones here, not all; method: immunoSEQ multiplex PCR. This table has some 2 million clones, 85% to 95% appearing once. Sequenced sample: naive CD4+ T cells sorted from blood. Receptors were obtained from a man in his late teens or twenties in good health. Both conserved end residues are part of each CDR3. The D gene is left open where the match is weak. Only some rows state a clone size, as once, few, many or a class for expanded clones.

TRBJ2-5	-	-	TRBV5-6	TGTGCCAGCAGCTTGTACGGGGGACTTCAAGAGACCCAGTACTTC	CASSLYGGLQETQYF
TRBJ2-5	-	-	TRBV25-1	TGTGCCAGCAGTTTCCTGTGGGGGAAGCGGGACCAAGAGACCCAGTACTTC	CASSFLWGKRDQETQYF
TRBJ1-2	-	-	TRBV6-1	TGTGCCAGCAGTGCTTACGAGCTTCTAGACTATGGCTACACCTTC	CASSAYELLDYGYTF
TRBJ2-5	-	-	TRBV18	TGTGCCAGCTCACCACGGACAGCCCAAGAGACCCAGTACTTC	CASSPRTAQETQYF
TRBJ2-1	-	-	TRBV18	TGTGCCAGCTCACCAAAGGGTGAGCAGTTCTTC	CASSPKGEQFF
TRBJ2-7	TRBD1	-	TRBV6-6	TGTGCCAGCAGTTCAGGGGGTCTCTACGAGCAGTACTTC	CASSSGGLYEQYF
TRBJ2-5	-	-	TRBV7-6	TGTGCCAGCAGCTCCTTGGAGACCCAGTACTTC	CASSSLETQYF
TRBJ1-6	-	-	TRBV12-5	TGTGCTAGTGGGGAAATGGGGTTTTATAATTCACCCCTCCACTTT	CASGEMGFYNSPLHF
TRBJ2-4	TRBD2	-	TRBV19	TGTGCCAGTAGTTCCCGACTAGCGGGAGGGCGCGGCATTCAGTACTTC	CASSSRLAGGRGIQYF
TRBJ2-7	-	few	TRBV27	TGTGCCAGCACGGGCTCCTCCCCGCCCGAGCAGTACTTC	CASTGSSPPEQYF
TRBJ2-7	TRBD2	-	TRBV11-2	TGTGCCAGCAGCTTGTCCGGACTAGCCCTCGACGAGCAGTACTTC	CASSLSGLALDEQYF
TRBJ2-5	-	-	TRBV5-1	TGCGCCAGCAGCCAAACAGGCATGGGGACCCAGTACTTC	CASSQTGMGTQYF
TRBJ2-7	-	once	TRBV19	TGTGCCAGTAGTCCGGGGGCGACAGGGAAAAACGAGCAGTACTTC	CASSPGATGKNEQYF
TRBJ2-3	-	-	TRBV6-6	TGTGCCAGTACTAGCTCAGATACGCAGTATTTT	CASTSSDTQYF